These 2 T cell receptor beta chains share one sample of origin, sequenced in a study of OX40 agonist ivuxolimab in advanced cancers. Only in-frame clones appear in the TCRdb table, and some are missing; sequencing was by immunoSEQ multiplex PCR. The data hold about 68,000 clones, with approximately 81% observed a single time. This specimen consisted of CD4+ or CD8+ T cells sorted from blood, obtained in a trial of the OX40 agonist ivuxolimab. Source of these receptors: an adult with an advanced solid tumor such as melanoma, head and neck, liver or kidney cancer.

This chain connects TRBV9 to TRBJ2-6; D tentatively reads TRBD1 or TRBD2 (5 bases each). The CDR3 contains 17 residues. The germline gives CDR1 SGDLS, CDR2 YYNGEE. V lost 2 bases, J lost 2 bases, and 14 bases lay in between. CDR3 residues: CASSVSLVGAGANVLTF. The CDR3 DNA reads as TGTGCCAGCAGCGTTTCCTTGGTGGGGGCTGGGGCCAACGTCCTGACTTTC.

This clone has only one observation. The V gene is TRBV6-1, the J gene TRBJ2-1; D gene ambiguous. The CDR3 contains 12 residues. The V and J ends lost 3 bases and 4 bases respectively, with 4 bases between them. Germline V gene data show CDR1 as MNHNS and CDR2 as SASEGT. The CDR3 reads CASSDLYNEQFF. CDR3 DNA: TGTGCCAGCAGTGACCTATACAATGAGCAGTTCTTC.